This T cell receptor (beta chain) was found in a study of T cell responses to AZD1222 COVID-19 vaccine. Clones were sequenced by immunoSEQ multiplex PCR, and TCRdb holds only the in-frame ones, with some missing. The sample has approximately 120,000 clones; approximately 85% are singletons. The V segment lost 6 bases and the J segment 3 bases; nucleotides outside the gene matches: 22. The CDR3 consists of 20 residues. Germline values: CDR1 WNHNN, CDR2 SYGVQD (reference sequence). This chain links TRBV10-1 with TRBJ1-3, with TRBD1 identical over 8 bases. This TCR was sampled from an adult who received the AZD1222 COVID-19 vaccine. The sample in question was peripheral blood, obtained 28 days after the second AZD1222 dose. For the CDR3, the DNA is TGCGCCAGCAGAGAAAACGACAGGGGCGCAAAGATAGTGTATGGAAACACCATATATTTT. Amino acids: CASRENDRGAKIVYGNTIYF.